What follows are 5 T cell receptor beta chains derived from one specimen sequenced in a study of OX40 agonist ivuxolimab in advanced cancers. Assay used: immunoSEQ multiplex PCR; TCRdb lists only in-frame clones, some missing. The table has roughly 89,000 clones, around 90% seen once; the top ten hold around 7%. This sample comprised CD4+ or CD8+ T cells sorted from blood, obtained in a trial of the OX40 agonist ivuxolimab. The receptors shown here come from an adult with an advanced solid tumor such as melanoma, head and neck, liver or kidney cancer.

The chain joins TRBV6-1 to TRBJ2-1, with 8 bases fitting TRBD2. The V and J ends lost 1 base and 6 bases, in that order; junction bases with no gene match: 5. Germline V CDR1 and CDR2: MNHNS, SASEGT. This CDR3 has 15 amino acids. Here the CDR3 DNA reads TGTGCCAGCAGTGAAGAGGCGGGAGGCCCCAATGAGCAGTTCTTC. This encodes CASSEEAGGPNEQFF.

This sequence joins TRBV7-3 and TRBJ1-1; D unclear. V shed 8 bases and J shed 4 bases, with 14 bases lying between them. This CDR3 is 13 amino acids long. Per the germline V gene, CDR1 is SGHTA and CDR2 is FQGTGA. The DNA for the CDR3 is TGTGCCAGCGGTACGGGATGGGGCACTGAAGCTTTCTTT. Its translation is CASGTGWGTEAFF. Looking up the rest from reference TRBV7-3 and TRBJ1-1 gives the full variable domain: GAGVSQTPSNKVTEKGKYVELRCDPISGHTALYWYRQSLGQGPEFLIYFQGTGAADDSGLPNDRFFAVRPEGSVSTLKIQRTERGDSAVYLCASGTGWGTEAFFGQGTRLTVV.

The gene calls are TRBV7-9 and TRBJ2-1, with 7 nucleotides matching TRBD1. The CDR3 sequence is 13 residues long. The germline V gene encodes CDR1 SEHNR and CDR2 FQNEAQ (reference sequence). V shed 4 bases and J 8 bases; nucleotides not matched to a gene: 5. This chain's CDR3 is CASSSGQDYEQFF. The CDR3 bases are TGTGCCAGCAGCTCCGGACAGGACTATGAGCAGTTCTTC.

This clone showed up just once. The chain is built from TRBV4-2 and TRBJ2-3, with 12 bases that match TRBD2. CDR1 is LGHNA, CDR2 YNFKEQ, per germline. Trimming cost V 8 bases and J 0 bases; bases outside gene matches: 6. This CDR3 has 16 amino acids. This CDR3 is CASDTGTSGSTDTQYF. The CDR3 DNA follows: TGTGCCAGCGATACCGGGACTAGCGGGAGCACAGATACGCAGTATTTT.

V gene TRBV10-1 combines with J gene TRBJ2-3; possibly TRBD1 or TRBD2 for D (5 bases each). V lost 2 bases and J 4 bases, leaving 13 bases between the germline ends. The CDR3 covers 15 residues. Germline values: CDR1 WNHNN, CDR2 SYGVQD (reference sequence). The CDR3 sequence: CASSEGGVLADTQYF. The CDR3 bases are TGCGCCAGCAGTGAGGGGGGTGTTTTGGCAGATACGCAGTATTTT.